The clone carrying this T cell receptor (beta chain) was seen just once. This sample is drawn from a study of blood T cell repertoires in COVID-19. As for the study in general: COVID-19 samples, acute and convalescent, were from the United States, Italy and Spain. PBMCs, B-cell-depleted T cells, or T cells were the source of the cDNA or gDNA that made up the material.

This CDR3 comprises 16 residues. The trim removed 4 bases at V and 3 bases at J, leaving 5 bases unmatched. Germline assignment: CDR1 LGHNA and CDR2 YNFKEQ. In the original analysis: Reference gene primer amplification gave nucleated cell count estimates. Only in-frame clones appear in the TCRdb table, and some are missing; sequencing was by immunoSEQ multiplex PCR. From that table come the V and J calls and clone size; the DNA was used to work out D and trimming. Among under 150,000 clones listed, around 89% were seen once. The sequenced material came from peripheral blood. This sequence was found in a woman in her sixties with active COVID-19. The genes are TRBV4-2 and TRBJ2-1; 11 nucleotides match TRBD2. The CDR3 nucleotides are TGTGCCAGCAGCCGAGAGACTAGCGGGATCTACAATGAGCAGTTCTTC. This sequence encodes CASSRETSGIYNEQFF.